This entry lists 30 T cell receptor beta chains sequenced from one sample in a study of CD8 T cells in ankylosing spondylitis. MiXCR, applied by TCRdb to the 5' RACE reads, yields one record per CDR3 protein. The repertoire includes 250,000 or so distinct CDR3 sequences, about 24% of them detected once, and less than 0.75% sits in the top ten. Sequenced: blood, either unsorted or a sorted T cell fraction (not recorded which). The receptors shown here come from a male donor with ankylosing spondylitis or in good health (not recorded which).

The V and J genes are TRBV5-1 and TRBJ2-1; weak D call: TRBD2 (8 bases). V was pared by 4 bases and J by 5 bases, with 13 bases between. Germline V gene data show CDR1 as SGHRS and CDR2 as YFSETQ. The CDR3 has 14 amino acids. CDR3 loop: CASSAGGQNNEQFF. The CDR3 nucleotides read TGCGCCAGCAGCGCGGGGGGACAGAACAATGAGCAGTTCTTC. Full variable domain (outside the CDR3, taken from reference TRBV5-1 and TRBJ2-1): KAGVTQTPRYLIKTRGQQVTLSCSPISGHRSVSWYQQTPGQGLQFLFEYFSETQRNKGNFPGRFSGRQFSNSRSEMNVSTLELGDSALYLCASSAGGQNNEQFFGPGTRLTVL.

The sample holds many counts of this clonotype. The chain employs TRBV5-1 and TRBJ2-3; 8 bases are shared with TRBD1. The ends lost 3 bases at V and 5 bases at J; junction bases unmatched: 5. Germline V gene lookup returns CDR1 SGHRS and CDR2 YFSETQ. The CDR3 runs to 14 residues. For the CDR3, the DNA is TGCGCCAGCAGCTACGGACAGGGAAGAGATACGCAGTATTTT. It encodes CASSYGQGRDTQYF.

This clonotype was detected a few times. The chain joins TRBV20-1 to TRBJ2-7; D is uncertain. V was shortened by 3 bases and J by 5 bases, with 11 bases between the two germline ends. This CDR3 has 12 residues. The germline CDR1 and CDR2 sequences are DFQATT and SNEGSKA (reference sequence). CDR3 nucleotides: TGCAGTGCTAGGCAGGCGGTCCACGAGCAGTACTTC. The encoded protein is CSARQAVHEQYF.

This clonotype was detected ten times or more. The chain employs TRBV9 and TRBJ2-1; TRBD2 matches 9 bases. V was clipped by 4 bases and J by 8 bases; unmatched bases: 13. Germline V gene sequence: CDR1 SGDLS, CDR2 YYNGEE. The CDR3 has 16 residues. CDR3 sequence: CASSPGLAVPWDEQFF. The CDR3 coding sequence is TGTGCCAGCAGCCCGGGACTAGCAGTCCCGTGGGATGAGCAGTTCTTC. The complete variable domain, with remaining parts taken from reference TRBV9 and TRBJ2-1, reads DSGVTQTPKHLITATGQRVTLRCSPRSGDLSVYWYQQSLDQGLQFLIQYYNGEERAKGNILERFSAQQFPDLHSELNLSSLELGDSALYFCASSPGLAVPWDEQFFGPGTRLTVL.

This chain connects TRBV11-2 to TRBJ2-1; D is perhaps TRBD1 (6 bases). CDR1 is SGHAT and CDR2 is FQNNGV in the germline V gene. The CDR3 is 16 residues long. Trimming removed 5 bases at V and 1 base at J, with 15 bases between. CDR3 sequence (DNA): TGTGCCAGCAGCCCCCAGGGGTTCGGATCCTACAATGAGCAGTTCTTC. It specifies CASSPQGFGSYNEQFF.

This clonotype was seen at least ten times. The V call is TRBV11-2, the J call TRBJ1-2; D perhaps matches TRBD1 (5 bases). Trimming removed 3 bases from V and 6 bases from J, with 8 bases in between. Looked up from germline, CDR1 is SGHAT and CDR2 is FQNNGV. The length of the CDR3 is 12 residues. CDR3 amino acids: CASSFGGNGYTF. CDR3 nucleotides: TGTGCCAGCAGCTTCGGGGGAAATGGCTACACCTTC.

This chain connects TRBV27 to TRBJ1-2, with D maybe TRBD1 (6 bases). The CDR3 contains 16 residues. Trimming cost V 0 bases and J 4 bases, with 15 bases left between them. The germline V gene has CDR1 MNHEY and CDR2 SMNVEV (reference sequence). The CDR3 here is CASSLSIPTGLYGYTF. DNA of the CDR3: TGTGCCAGCAGTTTATCGATTCCCACAGGGCTCTATGGCTACACCTTC.

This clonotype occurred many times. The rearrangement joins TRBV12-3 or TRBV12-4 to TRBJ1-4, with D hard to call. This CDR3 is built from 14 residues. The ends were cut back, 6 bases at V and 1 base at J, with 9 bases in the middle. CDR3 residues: CASRQTGTNEKLFF. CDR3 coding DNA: TGTGCCAGCAGACAAACCGGAACTAATGAAAAACTGTTTTTT.

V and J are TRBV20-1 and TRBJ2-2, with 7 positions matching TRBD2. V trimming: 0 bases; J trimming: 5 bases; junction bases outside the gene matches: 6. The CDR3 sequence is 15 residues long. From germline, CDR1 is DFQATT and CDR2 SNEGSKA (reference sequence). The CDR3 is CSARDSGGGTGELFF. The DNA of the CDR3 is TGCAGTGCTAGAGATTCGGGCGGGGGAACCGGGGAGCTGTTTTTT.

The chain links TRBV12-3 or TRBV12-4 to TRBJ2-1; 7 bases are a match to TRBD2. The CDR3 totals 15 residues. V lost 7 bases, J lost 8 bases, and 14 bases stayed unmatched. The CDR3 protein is CASNLGGSEGYEQFF. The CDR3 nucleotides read TGTGCCAGCAATCTGGGAGGGTCAGAGGGCTATGAGCAGTTCTTC.

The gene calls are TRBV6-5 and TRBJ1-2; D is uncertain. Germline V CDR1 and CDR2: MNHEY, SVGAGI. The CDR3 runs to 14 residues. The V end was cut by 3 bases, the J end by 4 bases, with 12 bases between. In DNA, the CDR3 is TGTGCCAGCAGTTATCTGGACCGAGTCTATGGCTACACCTTC. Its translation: CASSYLDRVYGYTF.

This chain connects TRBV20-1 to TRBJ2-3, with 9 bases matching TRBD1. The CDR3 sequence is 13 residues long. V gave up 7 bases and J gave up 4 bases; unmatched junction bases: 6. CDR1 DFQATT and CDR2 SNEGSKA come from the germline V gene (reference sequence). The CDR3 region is CSVMGQGADTQYF. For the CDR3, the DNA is TGCAGTGTCATGGGACAGGGCGCAGATACGCAGTATTTT.

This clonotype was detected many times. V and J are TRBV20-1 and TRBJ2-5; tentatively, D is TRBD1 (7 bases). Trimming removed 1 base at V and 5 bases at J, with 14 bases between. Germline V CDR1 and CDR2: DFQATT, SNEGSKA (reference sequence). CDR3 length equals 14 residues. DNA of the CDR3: TGCAGTGCTAGAGGGAGGGGGCAAGGGGAGACCCAGTACTTC. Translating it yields CSARGRGQGETQYF.

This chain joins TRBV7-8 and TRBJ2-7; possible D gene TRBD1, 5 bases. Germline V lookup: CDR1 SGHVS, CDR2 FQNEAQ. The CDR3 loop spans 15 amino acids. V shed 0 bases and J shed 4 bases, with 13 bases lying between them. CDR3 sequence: CASSLAQGVTYEQYF. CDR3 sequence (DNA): TGTGCCAGCAGCTTAGCGCAAGGGGTAACATACGAGCAGTACTTC.

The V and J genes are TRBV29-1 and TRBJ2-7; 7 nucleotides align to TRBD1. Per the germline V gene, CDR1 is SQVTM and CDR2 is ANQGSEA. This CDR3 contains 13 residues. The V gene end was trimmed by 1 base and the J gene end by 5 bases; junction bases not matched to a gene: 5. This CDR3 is CSVEVRQGDEQYF. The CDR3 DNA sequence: TGCAGCGTTGAAGTGAGACAGGGTGACGAGCAGTACTTC.

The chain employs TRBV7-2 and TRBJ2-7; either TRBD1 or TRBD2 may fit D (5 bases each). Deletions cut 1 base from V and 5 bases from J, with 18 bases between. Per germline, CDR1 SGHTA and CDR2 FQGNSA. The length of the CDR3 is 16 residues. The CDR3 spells CASSLVSGGGSHEQYF. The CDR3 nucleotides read TGTGCCAGCAGCTTAGTTTCGGGTGGGGGTTCCCACGAGCAGTACTTC. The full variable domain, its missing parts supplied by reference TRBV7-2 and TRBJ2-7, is GAGVSQSPSNKVTEKGKDVELRCDPISGHTALYWYRQSLGQGLEFLIYFQGNSAPDKSGLPSDRFSAERTGGSVSTLTIQRTQQEDSAVYLCASSLVSGGGSHEQYFGPGTRLTVT.

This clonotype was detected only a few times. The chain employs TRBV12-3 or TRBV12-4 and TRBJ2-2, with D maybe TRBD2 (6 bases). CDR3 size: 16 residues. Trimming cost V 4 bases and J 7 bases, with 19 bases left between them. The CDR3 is CASSSPRLERGGELFF. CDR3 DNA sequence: TGTGCCAGCAGTTCCCCAAGACTAGAACGCGGCGGGGAGCTGTTTTTT.

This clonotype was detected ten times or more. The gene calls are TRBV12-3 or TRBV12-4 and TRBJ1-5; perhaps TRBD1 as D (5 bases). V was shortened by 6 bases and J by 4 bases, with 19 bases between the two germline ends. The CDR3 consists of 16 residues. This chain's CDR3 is CASSQNPGGSNQPQHF. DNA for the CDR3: TGTGCCAGCAGCCAAAACCCCGGGGGGTCTAATCAGCCCCAGCATTTT.

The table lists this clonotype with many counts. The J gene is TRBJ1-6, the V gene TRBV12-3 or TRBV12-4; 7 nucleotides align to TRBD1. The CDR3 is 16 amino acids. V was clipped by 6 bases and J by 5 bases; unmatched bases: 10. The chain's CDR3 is CASSRGQPRNNSPLHF. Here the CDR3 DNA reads TGTGCCAGCAGCCGGGGACAGCCAAGGAATAATTCACCCCTCCACTTT.

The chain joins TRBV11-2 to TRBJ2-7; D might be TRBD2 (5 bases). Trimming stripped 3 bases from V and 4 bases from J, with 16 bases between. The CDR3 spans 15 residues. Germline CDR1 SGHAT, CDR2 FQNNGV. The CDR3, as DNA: TGTGCCAGCAGCTTGAACACCTACGGGGTGTACGAGCAGTACTTC. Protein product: CASSLNTYGVYEQYF.

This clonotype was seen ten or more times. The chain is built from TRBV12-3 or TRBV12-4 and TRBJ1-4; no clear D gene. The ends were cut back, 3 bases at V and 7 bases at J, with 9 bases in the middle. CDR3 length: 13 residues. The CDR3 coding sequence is TGTGCCAGCAGTTTGGGTCGGGGTGAAAAACTGTTTTTT. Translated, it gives CASSLGRGEKLFF.

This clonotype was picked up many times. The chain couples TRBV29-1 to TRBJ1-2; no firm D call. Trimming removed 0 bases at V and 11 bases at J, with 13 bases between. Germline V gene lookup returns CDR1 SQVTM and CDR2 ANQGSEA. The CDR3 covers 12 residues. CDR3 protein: CSVEEFGALYTF. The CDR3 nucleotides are TGCAGCGTTGAAGAATTCGGAGCCCTGTACACCTTC. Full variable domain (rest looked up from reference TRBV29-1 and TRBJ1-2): SAVISQKPSRDICQRGTSLTIQCQVDSQVTMMFWYRQQPGQSLTLIATANQGSEATYESGFVIDKFPISRPNLTFSTLTVSNMSPEDSSIYLCSVEEFGALYTFGSGTRLTVV.

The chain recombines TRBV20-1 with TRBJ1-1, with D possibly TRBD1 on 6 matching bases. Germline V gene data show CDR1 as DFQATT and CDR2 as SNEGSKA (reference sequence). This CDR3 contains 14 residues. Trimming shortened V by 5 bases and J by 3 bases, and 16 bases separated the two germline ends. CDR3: CSAAGRGTDTEAFF. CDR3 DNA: TGCAGTGCTGCGGGGAGGGGGACGGACACTGAAGCTTTCTTT.

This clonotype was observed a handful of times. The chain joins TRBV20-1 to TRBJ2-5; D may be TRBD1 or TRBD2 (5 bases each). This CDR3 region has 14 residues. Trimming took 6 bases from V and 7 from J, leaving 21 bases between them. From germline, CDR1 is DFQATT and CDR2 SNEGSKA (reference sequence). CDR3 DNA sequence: TGCAGTGCCCCACGGACTTCCCCCCAGGGGACCCAGTACTTC. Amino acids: CSAPRTSPQGTQYF.

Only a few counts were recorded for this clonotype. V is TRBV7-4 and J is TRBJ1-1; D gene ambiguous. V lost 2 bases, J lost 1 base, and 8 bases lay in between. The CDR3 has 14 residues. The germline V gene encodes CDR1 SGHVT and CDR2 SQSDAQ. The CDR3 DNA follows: TGTGCCAGCAGCTTACTCGAGCCGAACACTGAAGCTTTCTTT. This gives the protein CASSLLEPNTEAFF.

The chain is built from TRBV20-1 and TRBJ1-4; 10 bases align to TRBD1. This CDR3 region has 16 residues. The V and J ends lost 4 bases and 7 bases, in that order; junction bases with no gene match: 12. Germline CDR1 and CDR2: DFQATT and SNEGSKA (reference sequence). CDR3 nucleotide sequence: TGCAGTGCTATGACAGGGGGCGGAATCCGCGGTGAAAAACTGTTTTTT. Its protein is CSAMTGGGIRGEKLFF.

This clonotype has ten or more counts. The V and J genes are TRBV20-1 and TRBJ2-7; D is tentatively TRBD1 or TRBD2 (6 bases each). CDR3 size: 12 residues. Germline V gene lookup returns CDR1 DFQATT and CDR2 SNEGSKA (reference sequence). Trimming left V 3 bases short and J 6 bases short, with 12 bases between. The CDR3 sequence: CSARKGGSEQYF. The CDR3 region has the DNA TGCAGTGCTAGGAAGGGGGGCAGCGAGCAGTACTTC.

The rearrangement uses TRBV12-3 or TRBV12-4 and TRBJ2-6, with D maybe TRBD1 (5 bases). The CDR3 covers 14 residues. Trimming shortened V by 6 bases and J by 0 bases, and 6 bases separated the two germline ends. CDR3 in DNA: TGTGCCAGCAGAGACAGCTCTGGGGCCAACGTCCTGACTTTC. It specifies CASRDSSGANVLTF.

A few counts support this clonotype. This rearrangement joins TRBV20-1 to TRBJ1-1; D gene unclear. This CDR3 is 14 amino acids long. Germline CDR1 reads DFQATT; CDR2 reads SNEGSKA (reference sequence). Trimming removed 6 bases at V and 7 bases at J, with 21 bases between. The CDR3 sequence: CSAPLGGKLNEAFF. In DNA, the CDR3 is TGCAGTGCCCCTCTGGGAGGGAAACTTAATGAAGCTTTCTTT.

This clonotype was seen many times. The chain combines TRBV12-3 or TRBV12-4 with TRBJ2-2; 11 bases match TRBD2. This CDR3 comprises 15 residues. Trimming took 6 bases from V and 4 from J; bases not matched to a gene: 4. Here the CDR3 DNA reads TGTGCCAGCAGCCGACTAGCGGGGCGCACCGGGGAGCTGTTTTTT. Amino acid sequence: CASSRLAGRTGELFF.